The present T cell receptor beta chain was sequenced within a study of blood T cell repertoires in COVID-19. Overall study: Acute-phase and convalescent COVID-19 samples originated in the United States, Italy and Spain. T cells, B-cell-depleted T cells, or PBMCs provided the cDNA or gDNA that served as material.

Original data processing: Amplification of reference gene primers was used by the study to estimate nucleated cell counts. Sequencing used immunoSEQ multiplex PCR; TCRdb keeps in-frame clones, though not all of them. V, J and clone size derive from that table, while D and trimming were established from the DNA sequence. The data hold around 64,000 clones, with approximately 90% observed a single time. With V trimmed by 4 bases and J by 8 bases, 14 bases remained unmatched. The length of the CDR3 is 16 residues. CDR1 is LGHNA, CDR2 YSLEER, per germline. This receptor was taken from a human donor in a cohort sampled during active COVID-19. The chain employs TRBV4-3 and TRBJ1-2, with TRBD1 matching 9 bases. Material for sequencing was peripheral blood. CDR3 sequence (DNA): TGCGCCAGCAGCCCCGAGGCAGGACAGGGGATGAGAGGCTACACCTTC. This encodes CASSPEAGQGMRGYTF.